The entry below describes one TCR beta chain. Its antigen is not known. This sample is drawn from a study of T cell responses to AZD1222 COVID-19 vaccine. Study-level results: A rise in Spike-specific TCR breadth and depth followed two AZD1222 doses.

Generated by immunoSEQ multiplex PCR, the TCRdb table keeps only in-frame clones and is missing some. The repertoire consists of 120,000 or so clones, with 88% occurring once and the leading ten covering approximately 18%. V lost 7 bases to trimming and J lost 4 bases, with 16 bases between them. This CDR3 is 14 amino acids long. Germline CDR1 LNHDA, CDR2 SQIVND (reference sequence). This chain joins TRBV19 and TRBJ1-1; a weak D match, TRBD1 (5 bases). This receptor was identified in an adult in good health. Source: peripheral blood, taken on day 0 of MenACWY control vaccination. The CDR3 region has the DNA TGTGCCAGTATTTTTATGGGAAGGGGCACTGAAGCTTTCTTT. Protein sequence: CASIFMGRGTEAFF.